These 21 T cell receptor beta chains share one sample of origin, sequenced in a study of blood T cell repertoires in COVID-19. Produced via immunoSEQ multiplex PCR; TCRdb's table is partial and in-frame only. Among 99,000 or so clones listed, 80% to 90% were seen once. The material sequenced was peripheral blood. The origin of the receptors is a woman aged 70-85 years with acute or convalescent COVID-19.

V gene TRBV15 combines with J gene TRBJ1-2, with D possibly TRBD1 on 5 matching bases. Germline V gene lookup returns CDR1 LNHNV and CDR2 YYDKDF (reference sequence). The CDR3 has 13 amino acids. Between the trimmed V and J ends, which lost 1 base and 5 bases, there was a span of 8 bases. This chain's CDR3 is CATSRAGGYGYTF. The CDR3 DNA follows: TGTGCCACCAGCAGAGCTGGGGGGTATGGCTACACCTTC.

This clone was counted many times. The chain is built from TRBV14 and TRBJ2-7, with D hard to call. V lost 5 bases and J lost 0, with 11 bases in between. The CDR3 is made up of 14 amino acids. Looked up from germline, CDR1 is SGHDN and CDR2 is FVKESK. CDR3 in DNA: TGTGCCAGCAGCGCAATCTGGAGCTCCTACGAGCAGTACTTC. It is translated as CASSAIWSSYEQYF.

This clone has only one observation. Other DNA sequences in this specimen translate into the identical CDR3. The chain is built from TRBV28 and TRBJ2-2; D unresolved. This CDR3 region has 12 residues. Per germline, CDR1 MDHEN and CDR2 SYDVKM. V lost 5 bases and J lost 6, with 7 bases in between. The CDR3, as DNA: TGTGCCAGCAGTCCGGTACCCGGGGAGCTGTTTTTT. Translating it yields CASSPVPGELFF.

The V gene is TRBV5-6, the J gene TRBJ2-5; TRBD2 is a possible D gene (6 bases). V lost 4 bases and J 4 bases, leaving 23 bases between the germline ends. The germline V gene encodes CDR1 SGHDT and CDR2 YYEEEE. The CDR3 extends over 17 amino acids. In DNA form, the CDR3 reads TGTGCCAGCAGCGCTGAGCGACGGGGGAGAAGATTAGAGACCCAGTACTTC. It yields the protein CASSAERRGRRLETQYF.

V usage is TRBV12-3 or TRBV12-4 and J usage is TRBJ2-1; D not resolved. The CDR3 covers 13 residues. The V end was cut by 2 bases, the J end by 5 bases, with 7 bases between. The chain's CDR3 is CASSLRRNNEQFF. The CDR3 DNA reads TGTGCCAGCAGTTTACGCAGAAACAATGAGCAGTTCTTC.

This clone came up a few times. The J gene is TRBJ2-6, the V gene TRBV28; 7 nucleotides match TRBD1. The germline CDR1 and CDR2 sequences are MDHEN and SYDVKM. The V and J ends lost 6 bases and 0 bases, in that order; junction bases with no gene match: 5. The CDR3 covers 16 residues. The CDR3 DNA is TGTGCCAGCAGCCGGGACAGACCCTCTGGGGCCAACGTCCTGACTTTC. It translates to CASSRDRPSGANVLTF.

The gene calls are TRBV7-2 and TRBJ2-3, with D possibly TRBD2 on 6 matching bases. The CDR3 loop spans 13 amino acids. Deletions cut 5 bases from V and 4 bases from J, with 10 bases between. Germline CDR1 reads SGHTA; CDR2 reads FQGNSA. The CDR3 region has the DNA TGTGCCAGCAGCGTCTCGGGGGCAGATACGCAGTATTTT. Amino acids: CASSVSGADTQYF.

This clone appeared a single time. V is TRBV29-1 and J is TRBJ2-7; 7 positions match TRBD1. Germline CDR1 SQVTM, CDR2 ANQGSEA. The CDR3 contains 12 residues. The trim removed 2 bases at V and 2 bases at J, leaving 0 bases unmatched. In DNA, the CDR3 is TGCAGCGTTGAACAGGGGGCCTACGAGCAGTACTTC. Translation: CSVEQGAYEQYF.

This chain uses TRBV18 with TRBJ2-1, with TRBD1 matching 9 bases. V dropped 3 bases and J dropped 14; count of bases not matched to a gene: 5. This CDR3 spans 12 amino acids. The germline CDR1 and CDR2 sequences are KGHSH and LQKENI. The CDR3 here is CASSPNRGQEFF. CDR3 DNA sequence: TGTGCCAGCTCACCCAACAGGGGGCAGGAGTTCTTC. The full variable domain, its missing parts supplied by reference TRBV18 and TRBJ2-1, is NAGVMQNPRHLVRRRGQEARLRCSPMKGHSHVYWYRQLPEEGLKFMVYLQKENIIDESGMPKERFSAEFPKEGPSILRIQQVVRGDSAAYFCASSPNRGQEFFGPGTRLTVL.

The CDR3 DNA sequence: TGCAGCGTCAACGGACTAGCGGGAGGAGCAAACATTCAGTACTTC. Its translation: CSVNGLAGGANIQYF. This chain connects TRBV29-1 to TRBJ2-4, with 14 bases aligning to TRBD2. Trimming took 6 bases from V and 6 from J; bases not matched to a gene: 7. Per the germline V gene, CDR1 is SQVTM and CDR2 is ANQGSEA. This CDR3 has 15 residues.

The V gene is TRBV6-6, the J gene TRBJ1-4, with D possibly TRBD1 on 6 matching bases. V dropped 4 bases and J dropped 7 bases, with 13 bases sitting between them. From germline, CDR1 is MNHNY and CDR2 SVGAGI (reference sequence). The CDR3 is 14 residues long. CDR3 coding DNA: TGTGCCAGCAGTTTAGACAGGACAATTGAAAAACTGTTTTTT. It is translated as CASSLDRTIEKLFF.

The chain links TRBV15 to TRBJ2-2; 7 bases match TRBD1. J was trimmed by 0 bases and V by 8 bases; bases with no gene match: 6. The V gene's germline CDR1 is LNHNV and CDR2 YYDKDF (reference sequence). The CDR3 extends over 15 amino acids. The CDR3 DNA reads as TGTGCCACCGGCTTAGACAGGGCGAACACCGGGGAGCTGTTTTTT. Translation gives CATGLDRANTGELFF.

The chain has TRBV20-1 and TRBJ1-3; D remains ambiguous. From germline, CDR1 is DFQATT and CDR2 SNEGSKA (reference sequence). Deletions cut 4 bases from V and 4 bases from J, with 5 bases between. The CDR3 is made up of 11 amino acids. The DNA of the CDR3 is TGCAGTGCTATACGGGGAAACACCATATATTTT. Translated: CSAIRGNTIYF.

The chain uses TRBV5-1 and TRBJ1-3; 8 nucleotides align to TRBD1. The CDR3 has 12 amino acids. After removal of 4 bases from V and 8 bases from J, the junction contained 2 bases not matched to a gene. CDR1 and CDR2 (germline): SGHRS, YFSETQ. The CDR3 spells CASSEQGDTIYF. The CDR3 bases are TGCGCCAGCAGCGAACAGGGGGACACCATATATTTT. Full variable domain (remainder filled in from reference TRBV5-1 and TRBJ1-3): KAGVTQTPRYLIKTRGQQVTLSCSPISGHRSVSWYQQTPGQGLQFLFEYFSETQRNKGNFPGRFSGRQFSNSRSEMNVSTLELGDSALYLCASSEQGDTIYFGEGSWLTVV.

The gene calls are TRBV9 and TRBJ1-5, with D perhaps matching TRBD1 (6 bases). V lost 0 bases and J lost 5, with 9 bases in between. The length of the CDR3 is 14 residues. Germline-derived CDR1 and CDR2 are SGDLS and YYNGEE. The CDR3 is CASSVGTAYQPQHF. CDR3 nucleotides: TGTGCCAGCAGCGTAGGGACAGCTTATCAGCCCCAGCATTTT.

V and J are TRBV10-3 and TRBJ2-7, with 10 bases matching TRBD1. Germline V gives CDR1 ENHRY, CDR2 SYGVKD. V lost 4 bases and J lost 9; bases outside the gene matches: 9. The CDR3 is 14 residues long. Here the CDR3 DNA reads TGTGCCATCAGTGCCGGGACAGGGGTTTACCGGCAGTACTTC. Amino acid sequence: CAISAGTGVYRQYF.

The rearrangement links TRBV27 to TRBJ1-6, with D perhaps matching TRBD1 (5 bases). V lost 2 bases and J lost 15, with 11 bases in between. The CDR3 runs 12 residues. The germline CDR1 and CDR2 sequences are MNHEY and SMNVEV (reference sequence). CDR3 amino acids: CASSLTGDLLHF. The DNA for the CDR3 is TGTGCCAGCAGTTTAACGGGGGACCTCCTCCACTTT.

The CDR3 DNA is TGCGCCAGCAGCCTCCTAGGCACTGAAGCTTTCTTT. Its translation: CASSLLGTEAFF. V and J are TRBV4-3 and TRBJ1-1; D not certain. In germline, CDR1 is LGHNA, CDR2 YSLEER. V was cut by 4 bases and J by 4 bases, with 7 bases left in between. This CDR3 has 12 residues.

The sample holds a few counts of this clone. This chain connects TRBV28 to TRBJ1-5; D is possibly TRBD1 (6 bases). Germline V CDR1 and CDR2: MDHEN, SYDVKM. This CDR3 contains 16 residues. Trimming took off 3 bases at V and 2 bases at J, with 14 bases between the two ends. The CDR3 region is CASSFSGGWGNQPQHF. The DNA of the CDR3 is TGTGCCAGCAGTTTTTCGGGGGGCTGGGGCAATCAGCCCCAGCATTTT.

The V call is TRBV2, the J call TRBJ1-2; 7 bases are a match to TRBD1. V lost 1 base to trimming and J lost 3 bases; unmatched junction nucleotides: 5. The CDR3 is made up of 15 amino acids. CDR1 SNHLY and CDR2 FYNNEI come from the germline V gene. The CDR3 here is CASSEDRGRHYGYTF. As DNA, the CDR3 is TGTGCCAGCAGTGAAGACAGGGGAAGACACTATGGCTACACCTTC.

The V and J genes are TRBV7-2 and TRBJ1-5; possible D gene TRBD1, 6 bases. CDR3 length: 14 amino acids. V dropped 6 bases and J dropped 0 bases, with 9 bases sitting between them. Germline CDR1 SGHTA, CDR2 FQGNSA. CDR3 amino acids: CASRTGYSNQPQHF. The CDR3 region has the DNA TGTGCCAGCAGGACAGGTTATAGCAATCAGCCCCAGCATTTT. Together with reference TRBV7-2 and TRBJ1-5, the CDR3 gives the full variable domain: GAGVSQSPSNKVTEKGKDVELRCDPISGHTALYWYRQSLGQGLEFLIYFQGNSAPDKSGLPSDRFSAERTGGSVSTLTIQRTQQEDSAVYLCASRTGYSNQPQHFGDGTRLSIL.